Each of the 21 T cell receptor beta chains below was sequenced from the same sample in a study of cytomegalovirus exposure and HLA in healthy donors. Use of 60 Vbeta and 13 Jbeta primers characterized the PCR. Using immunoSEQ multiplex PCR, the repertoire was profiled, and TCRdb retains in-frame clones only, with some absent. The sample carries 100,000 to 150,000 clones, 80% recorded once. Material for sequencing was PBMCs. Every receptor here comes from a female donor in good health and CMV-seronegative.

V usage is TRBV6-6 and J usage is TRBJ2-2; tentatively, D is TRBD1 (6 bases). In germline, CDR1 is MNHNY, CDR2 SVGAGI (reference sequence). Trimming took off 6 bases at V and 5 bases at J, with 16 bases between the two ends. This CDR3 has 15 residues. CDR3 in DNA: TGTGCCAGCAGCCCGAACAGGGTAGGGACCGGGGAGCTGTTTTTT. Its translation: CASSPNRVGTGELFF.

The V gene is TRBV6-1, the J gene TRBJ2-2; weak D call: TRBD1 (5 bases). Trimming cost V 2 bases and J 2 bases, with 6 bases left between them. Germline loops: CDR1 MNHNS, CDR2 SASEGT. The CDR3 is 14 residues long. CDR3 nucleotides: TGTGCCAGCAGTGAACAGGGTAACACCGGGGAGCTGTTTTTT. It encodes CASSEQGNTGELFF.

The J gene is TRBJ2-1, the V gene TRBV5-1; D may be TRBD1 (6 bases). V was clipped by 4 bases and J by 7 bases, with 21 bases between them. The CDR3 length is 16 residues. Germline assignment: CDR1 SGHRS and CDR2 YFSETQ. As DNA, the CDR3 is TGCGCCAGCAGCACCACGTTCAGGGGCTCGTATAATGAGCAGTTCTTC. Translation: CASSTTFRGSYNEQFF.

The CDR3 protein is CAWSVMRGGRSDTQYF. DNA of the CDR3: TGTGCCTGGAGTGTAATGCGGGGGGGTCGCTCAGATACGCAGTATTTT. The genes are TRBV30 and TRBJ2-3, with 9 bases lining up with TRBD2. J lost 4 bases, V lost 0 bases, and 8 bases had no gene match. The CDR3 consists of 16 residues. Germline CDR1 and CDR2: GTSNPN and SVGIG (reference sequence).

V and J are TRBV29-1 and TRBJ2-1, with 8 bases matching TRBD2. Germline loops: CDR1 SQVTM, CDR2 ANQGSEA. This CDR3 comprises 13 residues. J was trimmed by 5 bases and V by 5 bases; bases with no gene match: 5. CDR3 sequence reads: CSVSGTRNNEQFF. CDR3 nucleotides: TGCAGCGTTTCAGGGACTAGGAACAATGAGCAGTTCTTC.

As regards this clone: The junction does not match germline at one end; this may be a read error. CDR3 sequence reads: CSSRGETYGYTF. In DNA, the CDR3 is TGTTCCAGCCGGGGTGAGACCTATGGCTACACCTTC. J is TRBJ1-2 and V is TRBV7-9; no definite D call. This CDR3 contains 12 residues. Germline V gene data show CDR1 as SEHNR and CDR2 as FQNEAQ (reference sequence).

This chain links TRBV4-1 with TRBJ1-1, with TRBD1 matching over 7 bases. J was trimmed by 6 bases and V by 4 bases; bases with no gene match: 8. The germline CDR1 and CDR2 sequences are MGHRA and YSYEKL. The CDR3 runs 14 residues. CDR3 region: CASSPTGPIAEAFF. CDR3 nucleotides: TGCGCCAGCAGCCCGACAGGGCCGATCGCTGAAGCTTTCTTT.

This clone was detected only once. The genes are TRBV30 and TRBJ1-6, with a possible D match to TRBD1 (6 bases). CDR1 GTSNPN and CDR2 SVGIG come from the germline V gene (reference sequence). The CDR3 spans 13 residues. Trimming removed 4 bases at V and 6 bases at J, with 10 bases between. This chain's CDR3 is CAWIGTLNSPLHF. Here the CDR3 DNA reads TGTGCCTGGATCGGGACACTTAATTCACCCCTCCACTTT.

V and J are TRBV20-1 and TRBJ1-3; D is uncertain. Per germline, CDR1 DFQATT and CDR2 SNEGSKA (reference sequence). Trimming stripped 6 bases from V and 7 bases from J, with 10 bases between. The CDR3 is 11 amino acids. The CDR3 region is CSAEQVNTIYF. CDR3 DNA sequence: TGCAGTGCCGAGCAAGTTAACACCATATATTTT.

The chain carries TRBV18 and TRBJ1-4; TRBD1 might be the D (6 bases). Germline values: CDR1 KGHSH, CDR2 LQKENI. The CDR3 covers 17 residues. Trimming left V 6 bases short and J 3 bases short, with 20 bases between. The CDR3, as DNA: TGTGCCAGCTCTTCCGCCAAGACAGGAACAGCTAATGAAAAACTGTTTTTT. As protein: CASSSAKTGTANEKLFF. Using reference TRBV18 and TRBJ1-4 for the parts outside the CDR3, the full variable domain is NAGVMQNPRHLVRRRGQEARLRCSPMKGHSHVYWYRQLPEEGLKFMVYLQKENIIDESGMPKERFSAEFPKEGPSILRIQQVVRGDSAAYFCASSSAKTGTANEKLFFGSGTQLSVL.

The V call is TRBV7-9, the J call TRBJ1-2; 8 nucleotides match TRBD1. Per germline, CDR1 SEHNR and CDR2 FQNEAQ (reference sequence). The CDR3 has 13 amino acids. V trimming: 5 bases; J trimming: 6 bases; junction bases outside the gene matches: 5. This CDR3 is CASSTSGQDGYTF. CDR3 nucleotides: TGTGCCAGCAGCACATCGGGACAGGATGGCTACACCTTC. The entire variable domain, with the rest obtained from reference TRBV7-9 and TRBJ1-2, is as follows: DTGVSQNPRHKITKRGQNVTFRCDPISEHNRLYWYRQTLGQGPEFLTYFQNEAQLEKSRLLSDRFSAERPKGSFSTLEIQRTEQGDSAMYLCASSTSGQDGYTFGSGTRLTVV.

This sequence joins TRBV19 and TRBJ1-3, with 8 nucleotides matching TRBD1. Unmatched junction bases numbered 9, after V lost 2 bases and J lost 0 bases. Germline lookup yields CDR1 LNHDA and CDR2 SQIVND (reference sequence). The CDR3 length is 18 residues. As DNA, the CDR3 is TGTGCCAGTAGTATAAAGCCGGGACAGGAGAGCTCTGGAAACACCATATATTTT. Translation: CASSIKPGQESSGNTIYF.

This clone was detected once. The rearrangement uses TRBV6-1 and TRBJ2-4; a weak D match, TRBD2 (7 bases). This CDR3 is built from 17 residues. The germline CDR1 and CDR2 sequences are MNHNS and SASEGT. Trimming stripped 1 base from V and 2 bases from J, with 15 bases between. In DNA form, the CDR3 reads TGTGCCAGCAGTGAAGGTGGGGGGGGCATAACCAAAAACATTCAGTACTTC. Residues: CASSEGGGGITKNIQYF.

This clone came up a few times. The rearrangement joins TRBV15 to TRBJ2-5, with D possibly being TRBD1 (6 bases). The V end was cut by 5 bases, the J end by 3 bases, with 16 bases between. The germline gives CDR1 LNHNV, CDR2 YYDKDF (reference sequence). The CDR3 sequence is 15 residues long. The CDR3 DNA reads TGTGCCACCAGCCGTAGACAGGACATTAAAGAGACCCAGTACTTC. Translated: CATSRRQDIKETQYF.

The V call is TRBV12-5, the J call TRBJ2-1; 11 bases map to TRBD2. CDR3 size: 17 residues. Germline V gives CDR1 LGHNT, CDR2 FRNRAP. With 3 bases clipped from V and 4 bases from J, the junction kept 8 bases outside the gene matches. CDR3 bases: TGTGCTAGTGGTTTAGGGCTAGCGGGGGGTATTTACAATGAGCAGTTCTTC. It yields the protein CASGLGLAGGIYNEQFF.

The rearrangement joins TRBV6-1 to TRBJ2-7, with D uncertain. CDR1 is MNHNS, CDR2 SASEGT, per germline. The V gene lost 10 bases and the J gene lost 2 bases, with 12 bases spanning the gap. The CDR3 is made up of 12 amino acids. CDR3 in DNA: TGTGCCACGAGGTTTCGTCCCTACGAGCAGTACTTC. It codes for CATRFRPYEQYF.

In nucleotides, the CDR3 is TGTGCCAGCAGCGTAAATGAGGGAGGGTCCCCCCCAGATACGCAGTATTTT. Its translation: CASSVNEGGSPPDTQYF. The V call is TRBV9, the J call TRBJ2-3, with 7 bases that match TRBD2. CDR3 length: 17 amino acids. The germline gives CDR1 SGDLS, CDR2 YYNGEE. After removal of 1 base from V and 4 bases from J, the junction contained 12 bases not matched to a gene.

V and J are TRBV30 and TRBJ2-1; TRBD1 aligns across 9 bases. V lost 5 bases to trimming and J lost 12 bases; unmatched junction nucleotides: 2. Looked up from germline, CDR1 is GTSNPN and CDR2 is SVGIG (reference sequence). This CDR3 contains 10 residues. The CDR3 loop reads CAWGDRVQFF. DNA for the CDR3: TGTGCCTGGGGGGACAGGGTGCAGTTCTTC. Full variable domain (missing parts from reference TRBV30 and TRBJ2-1): SQTIHQWPATLVQPVGSPLSLECTVEGTSNPNLYWYRQAAGRGLQLLFYSVGIGQISSEVPQNLSASRPQDRQFILSSKKLLLSDSGFYLCAWGDRVQFFGPGTRLTVL.

The rearrangement links TRBV5-1 to TRBJ2-2; D possibly corresponds to TRBD1 (5 bases). V was trimmed by 1 base and J by 2 bases, leaving 12 bases between them. CDR1 is SGHRS, CDR2 YFSETQ, per germline. The CDR3 has 16 residues. The CDR3 is CASSLSLGLNTGELFF. The CDR3 bases are TGCGCCAGCAGCTTGTCCCTGGGGCTAAACACCGGGGAGCTGTTTTTT.

This chain uses TRBV2 with TRBJ1-3; 7 bases map to TRBD1. V shed 5 bases and J 0 bases; nucleotides not matched to a gene: 4. The CDR3 consists of 15 residues. Germline V lookup: CDR1 SNHLY, CDR2 FYNNEI. The CDR3 coding sequence is TGTGCCAGCAGTCCAGGGGGACGCTCTGGAAACACCATATATTTT. Translating it yields CASSPGGRSGNTIYF.

The chain recombines TRBV7-6 with TRBJ2-1; 9 nucleotides agree with TRBD1. Germline V lookup: CDR1 SGHVS, CDR2 FNYEAQ. This CDR3 comprises 16 residues. V lost 5 bases, J lost 0 bases, and 5 bases stayed unmatched. The CDR3 bases are TGTGCCAGCAGCCGACAGACAGGGGGCTCCTACAATGAGCAGTTCTTC. Its protein product is CASSRQTGGSYNEQFF.